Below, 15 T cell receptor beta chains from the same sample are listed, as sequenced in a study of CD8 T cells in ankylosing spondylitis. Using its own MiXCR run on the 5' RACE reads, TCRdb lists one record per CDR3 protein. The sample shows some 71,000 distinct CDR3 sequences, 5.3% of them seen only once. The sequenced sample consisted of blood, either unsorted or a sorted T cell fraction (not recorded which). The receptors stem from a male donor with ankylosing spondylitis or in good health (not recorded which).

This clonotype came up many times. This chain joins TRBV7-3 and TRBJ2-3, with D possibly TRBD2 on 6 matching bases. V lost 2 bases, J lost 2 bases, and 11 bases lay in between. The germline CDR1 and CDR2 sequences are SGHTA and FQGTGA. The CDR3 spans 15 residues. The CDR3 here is CASSLSLADTDTQYF. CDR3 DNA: TGTGCCAGCAGCTTATCCTTAGCGGACACAGATACGCAGTATTTT.

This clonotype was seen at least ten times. For the CDR3, the DNA is TGTGCCATCAGCCCCCGAGGGGATACTGAAGCTTTCTTT. It is translated as CAISPRGDTEAFF. This sequence joins TRBV10-3 and TRBJ1-1, with D possibly matching TRBD1 (5 bases). CDR1 ENHRY and CDR2 SYGVKD come from the germline V gene. The V end lost 6 bases, the J end lost 5 bases, and 13 bases lay between the germline ends. The CDR3 length is 13 residues.

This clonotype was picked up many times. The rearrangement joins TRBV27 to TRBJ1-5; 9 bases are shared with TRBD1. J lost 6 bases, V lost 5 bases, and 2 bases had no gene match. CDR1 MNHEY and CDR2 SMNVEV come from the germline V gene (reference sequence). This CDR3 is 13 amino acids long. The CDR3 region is CASSQTGGQPQHF. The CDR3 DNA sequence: TGTGCCAGCAGTCAGACAGGGGGTCAGCCCCAGCATTTT.

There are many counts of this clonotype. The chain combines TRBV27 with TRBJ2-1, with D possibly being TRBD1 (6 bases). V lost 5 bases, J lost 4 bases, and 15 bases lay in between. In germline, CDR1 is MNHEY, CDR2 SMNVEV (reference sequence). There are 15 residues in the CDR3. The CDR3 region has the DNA TGTGCCAGCAGTCCTGACGGACAGCCTTACAATGAGCAGTTCTTC. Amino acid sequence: CASSPDGQPYNEQFF.

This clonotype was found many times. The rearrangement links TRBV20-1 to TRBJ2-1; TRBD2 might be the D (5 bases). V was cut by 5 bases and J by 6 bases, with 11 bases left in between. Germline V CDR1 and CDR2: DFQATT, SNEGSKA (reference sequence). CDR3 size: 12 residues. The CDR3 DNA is TGCAGTGCTCCCAAGACTACCAATGAGCAGTTCTTC. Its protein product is CSAPKTTNEQFF.

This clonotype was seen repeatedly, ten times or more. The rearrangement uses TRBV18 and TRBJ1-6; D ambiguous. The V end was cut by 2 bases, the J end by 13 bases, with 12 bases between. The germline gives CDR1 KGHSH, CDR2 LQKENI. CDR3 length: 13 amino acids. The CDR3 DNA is TGTGCCAGCTCACCAGAAGCCCGGCCGCCCCTCCACTTT. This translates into CASSPEARPPLHF.

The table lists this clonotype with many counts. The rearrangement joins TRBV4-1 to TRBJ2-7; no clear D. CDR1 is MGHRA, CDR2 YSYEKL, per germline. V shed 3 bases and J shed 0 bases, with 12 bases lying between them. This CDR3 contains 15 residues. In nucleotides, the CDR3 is TGCGCCAGCAGCCATCCCACGGGCGGCTCCTACGAGCAGTACTTC. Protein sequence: CASSHPTGGSYEQYF.

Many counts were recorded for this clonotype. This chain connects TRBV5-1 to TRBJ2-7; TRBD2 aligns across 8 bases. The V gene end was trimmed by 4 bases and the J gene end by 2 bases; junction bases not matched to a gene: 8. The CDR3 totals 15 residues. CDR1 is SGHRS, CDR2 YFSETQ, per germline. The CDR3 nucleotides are TGCGCCAGCAGCACTGGGCCGGGACTAGCCTACGAGCAGTACTTC. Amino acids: CASSTGPGLAYEQYF.

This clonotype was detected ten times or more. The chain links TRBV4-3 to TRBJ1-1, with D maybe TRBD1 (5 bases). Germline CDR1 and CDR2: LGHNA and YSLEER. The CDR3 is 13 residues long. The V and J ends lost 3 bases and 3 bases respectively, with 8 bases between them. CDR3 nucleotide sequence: TGCGCCAGCAGCCAGAAAGGGGACACTGAAGCTTTCTTT. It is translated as CASSQKGDTEAFF.

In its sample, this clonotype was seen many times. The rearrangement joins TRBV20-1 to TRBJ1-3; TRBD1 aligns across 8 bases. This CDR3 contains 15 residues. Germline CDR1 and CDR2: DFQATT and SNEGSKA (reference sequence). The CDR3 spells CSSGPQGARGNTIYF. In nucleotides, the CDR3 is TGCAGCTCTGGCCCTCAGGGGGCAAGAGGAAACACCATATATTTT.

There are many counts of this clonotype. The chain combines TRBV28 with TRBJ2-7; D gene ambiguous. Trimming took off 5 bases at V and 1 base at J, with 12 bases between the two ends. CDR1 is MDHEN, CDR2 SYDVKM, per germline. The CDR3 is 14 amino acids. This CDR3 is CASSGNNPSYEQYF. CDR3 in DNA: TGTGCCAGCAGTGGAAATAACCCTTCCTACGAGCAGTACTTC.

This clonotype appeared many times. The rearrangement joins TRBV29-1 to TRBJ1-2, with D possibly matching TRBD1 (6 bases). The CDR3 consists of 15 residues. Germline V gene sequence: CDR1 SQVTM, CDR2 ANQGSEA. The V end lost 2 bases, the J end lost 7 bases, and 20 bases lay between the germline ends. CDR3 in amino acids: CSVESGAGIGLGYTF. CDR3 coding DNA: TGCAGCGTTGAATCGGGGGCAGGGATAGGTCTTGGCTACACCTTC.

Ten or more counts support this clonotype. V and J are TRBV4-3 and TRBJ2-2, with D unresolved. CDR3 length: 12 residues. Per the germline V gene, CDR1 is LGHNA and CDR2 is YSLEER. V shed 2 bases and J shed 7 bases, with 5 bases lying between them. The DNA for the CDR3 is TGCGCCAGCAGCCAAAGCGTCGGGGAGCTGTTTTTT. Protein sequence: CASSQSVGELFF.

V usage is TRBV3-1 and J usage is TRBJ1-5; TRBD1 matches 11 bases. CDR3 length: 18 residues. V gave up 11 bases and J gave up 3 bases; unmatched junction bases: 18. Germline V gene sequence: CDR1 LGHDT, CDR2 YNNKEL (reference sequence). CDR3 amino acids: CASCLLAWTGGNNQPQHF. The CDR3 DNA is TGTGCCTCCTGCCTACTCGCATGGACAGGGGGCAACAATCAGCCCCAGCATTTT.

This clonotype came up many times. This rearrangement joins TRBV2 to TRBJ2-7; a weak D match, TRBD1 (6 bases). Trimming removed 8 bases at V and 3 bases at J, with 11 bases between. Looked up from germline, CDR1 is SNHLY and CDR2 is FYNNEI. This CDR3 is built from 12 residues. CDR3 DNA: TGTGCCAGCGGGGGCCAGCGCTACGAGCAGTACTTC. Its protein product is CASGGQRYEQYF.